The 20 T cell receptor beta chains below all came from one sample that was sequenced in a study of shared clonotypes between healthy human individuals. The table came from immunoSEQ multiplex PCR; TCRdb's copy has only in-frame clones and leaves some out. The repertoire holds roughly 570,000 clones, about 98% seen once, with approximately 0.3% in the top ten. CD45RO-negative CD8 cells positively selected for CCR7 made up the naive population, which excluded terminally differentiated effector memory CD45RA+ cells. Specimen: naive CD8+ T cells sorted from blood. The origin of the receptors is a man younger than 45 in good health.

This clone was seen a single time. The CDR3 region is CSVDSGQGYGYTF. CDR3 coding DNA: TGCAGCGTTGATTCAGGGCAGGGGTATGGCTACACCTTC. The chain employs TRBV29-1 and TRBJ1-2; tentatively, D is TRBD1 (6 bases). The CDR3 consists of 13 residues. V was clipped by 3 bases and J by 5 bases, with 13 bases between them. Germline V gives CDR1 SQVTM, CDR2 ANQGSEA.

The chain joins TRBV11-2 to TRBJ1-4; possibly TRBD1 for D (5 bases). Germline loops: CDR1 SGHAT, CDR2 FQNNGV. The CDR3 runs to 14 residues. V lost 4 bases, J lost 6 bases, and 12 bases lay in between. The CDR3 loop is CASSWAGIDEKLFF. The CDR3 DNA is TGTGCCAGCAGCTGGGCAGGGATTGATGAAAAACTGTTTTTT. The full variable domain, with the rest looked up from reference TRBV11-2 and TRBJ1-4, is EAGVAQSPRYKIIEKRQSVAFWCNPISGHATLYWYQQILGQGPKLLIQFQNNGVVDDSQLPKDRFSAERLKGVDSTLKIQPAKLEDSAVYLCASSWAGIDEKLFFGSGTQLSVL.

This clone showed up just once. The chain combines TRBV5-1 with TRBJ2-7; no definite D call. The CDR3 loop spans 14 amino acids. V was clipped by 3 bases and J by 3 bases, with 13 bases between them. Germline V gene lookup returns CDR1 SGHRS and CDR2 YFSETQ. The CDR3 DNA reads as TGCGCCAGCAGCTCCCGTGTATCGGACTACGAGCAGTACTTC. It yields the protein CASSSRVSDYEQYF.

The chain links TRBV7-3 to TRBJ2-1, with unresolved D. Trimming removed 2 bases from V and 7 bases from J, with 15 bases in between. There are 15 residues in the CDR3. Germline assignment: CDR1 SGHTA and CDR2 FQGTGA. As DNA, the CDR3 is TGTGCCAGCAGCTTAGGGCTGACCCAATATAATGAGCAGTTCTTC. This gives the protein CASSLGLTQYNEQFF.

This sequence joins TRBV5-6 and TRBJ2-5; 7 bases align to TRBD2. There are 17 residues in the CDR3. V trimming: 0 bases; J trimming: 2 bases; junction bases outside the gene matches: 10. CDR1 is SGHDT and CDR2 is YYEEEE in the germline V gene. CDR3 bases: TGTGCCAGCAGCTTGGGACGGGAGCGGGAACTTCAAGAGACCCAGTACTTC. It specifies CASSLGRERELQETQYF.

J is TRBJ2-1 and V is TRBV7-2, with 8 nucleotides matching TRBD1. With 1 base clipped from V and 4 bases from J, the junction kept 9 bases outside the gene matches. The CDR3 has 17 residues. Germline assignment: CDR1 SGHTA and CDR2 FQGNSA. The CDR3 spells CASSLEFPGTGYNEQFF. DNA of the CDR3: TGTGCCAGCAGCTTAGAATTCCCCGGGACAGGTTACAATGAGCAGTTCTTC.

V and J are TRBV7-8 and TRBJ2-3; the match to TRBD2 covers 13 bases. Germline V gene sequence: CDR1 SGHVS, CDR2 FQNEAQ. The CDR3 is 17 residues long. Unmatched junction bases numbered 4, after V lost 1 base and J lost 3 bases. The CDR3 loop is CASSLVLTSGRTDTQYF. CDR3 bases: TGTGCCAGCAGCTTAGTTTTGACTAGCGGGAGGACAGATACGCAGTATTTT.

The rearrangement links TRBV19 to TRBJ1-3; the D is unclear. Trimming shortened V by 5 bases and J by 0 bases, and 11 bases separated the two germline ends. Germline V gene lookup returns CDR1 LNHDA and CDR2 SQIVND (reference sequence). CDR3 length equals 15 residues. This CDR3 is CASSEADSSGNTIYF. CDR3 sequence (DNA): TGTGCCAGTAGTGAGGCGGATAGCTCTGGAAACACCATATATTTT.

A word on this clone: The same CDR3 can be traced to other DNA sequences in this sample. This sequence joins TRBV27 and TRBJ2-1, with no clear D. V was shortened by 0 bases and J by 6 bases, with 9 bases between the two germline ends. Germline assignment: CDR1 MNHEY and CDR2 SMNVEV (reference sequence). The CDR3 length is 14 residues. This CDR3 reads CASSLSPSGNEQFF. The CDR3 DNA follows: TGTGCCAGCAGTTTATCCCCCTCCGGCAATGAGCAGTTCTTC.

A single count supports this clone. The chain employs TRBV27 and TRBJ1-5, with 7 bases matching TRBD1. Trimming removed 1 base from V and 3 bases from J; junction bases left unmatched: 12. Germline assignment: CDR1 MNHEY and CDR2 SMNVEV (reference sequence). The CDR3 is 18 residues long. In nucleotides, the CDR3 is TGTGCCAGCAGTTTATACTCCCCCGGGACAGACTACAATCAGCCCCAGCATTTT. It specifies CASSLYSPGTDYNQPQHF.

This chain joins TRBV7-6 and TRBJ1-2, with D possibly TRBD1 on 5 matching bases. The CDR3 contains 13 residues. V was clipped by 4 bases and J by 6 bases, with 12 bases between them. Germline CDR1 reads SGHVS; CDR2 reads FNYEAQ. CDR3 nucleotides: TGTGCCAGCAGCTCCCGGGACGTTGATGGCTACACCTTC. It codes for CASSSRDVDGYTF.

This chain uses TRBV7-9 with TRBJ2-1; possible D gene TRBD2, 6 bases. The CDR3 length is 12 residues. Germline-derived CDR1 and CDR2 are SEHNR and FQNEAQ (reference sequence). V lost 10 bases, J lost 8 bases, and 15 bases lay in between. In DNA form, the CDR3 reads TGTGCCACCAAACGTAGCGGTGATGAGCAGTTCTTC. Amino acids: CATKRSGDEQFF. The entire variable domain, with the rest obtained from reference TRBV7-9 and TRBJ2-1, is as follows: DTGVSQNPRHKITKRGQNVTFRCDPISEHNRLYWYRQTLGQGPEFLTYFQNEAQLEKSRLLSDRFSAERPKGSFSTLEIQRTEQGDSAMYLCATKRSGDEQFFGPGTRLTVL.

CDR3 sequence: CASSFIREASYNEQFF. CDR3 sequence (DNA): TGTGCCAGCAGCTTTATACGGGAGGCCTCCTACAATGAGCAGTTCTTC. The rearrangement links TRBV5-8 to TRBJ2-1; 7 positions match TRBD2. The CDR3 contains 16 residues. The J segment lost 0 bases and the V segment lost 2 bases, leaving 5 bases of the junction unmatched. Germline V gene lookup returns CDR1 SGHTS and CDR2 YDEGEE.

This sequence joins TRBV7-9 and TRBJ2-5; 8 nucleotides match TRBD1. J lost 5 bases, V lost 5 bases, and 10 bases had no gene match. Germline assignment: CDR1 SEHNR and CDR2 FQNEAQ (reference sequence). The CDR3 contains 15 residues. CDR3 amino acids: CASSAIQGAQETQYF. The CDR3 nucleotides read TGTGCCAGCAGCGCAATCCAGGGGGCTCAGGAGACCCAGTACTTC.

This chain links TRBV11-2 with TRBJ2-4; 7 positions match TRBD1. Germline V lookup: CDR1 SGHAT, CDR2 FQNNGV. V shed 5 bases, J shed 0 bases, and the junction held 16 bases outside the gene matches. CDR3 length equals 19 residues. In DNA, the CDR3 is TGTGCCAGCAGCCGAAGTCCCGGGACAGTTATGCTAGCCAAAAACATTCAGTACTTC. This translates into CASSRSPGTVMLAKNIQYF.

This chain uses TRBV9 with TRBJ2-7; no clear D. Trimming cost V 0 bases and J 7 bases, with 14 bases left between them. The CDR3 is 14 residues long. Germline CDR1 SGDLS, CDR2 YYNGEE. The CDR3 DNA sequence: TGTGCCAGCAGCGTAGGGCCTGGAGTGGGGGAGCAGTACTTC. Its translation: CASSVGPGVGEQYF.

The V call is TRBV9, the J call TRBJ2-1, with a possible D match to TRBD1 (6 bases). From germline, CDR1 is SGDLS and CDR2 YYNGEE. Trimming shortened V by 4 bases and J by 0 bases, and 14 bases separated the two germline ends. This CDR3 has 16 residues. CDR3 DNA sequence: TGTGCCAGCAGCAAAGGGGGTGTTAGCTCCTACAATGAGCAGTTCTTC. Residues: CASSKGGVSSYNEQFF.

The DNA of the CDR3 is TGTGCCAGCAGCAAACTAGGGTCTCGAGCCTTCCTAGAGACCCAGTACTTC. This gives the protein CASSKLGSRAFLETQYF. The chain carries TRBV21-1 and TRBJ2-5. TRBV21-1 is listed as a pseudogene. The CDR3 is 17 amino acids.

The chain employs TRBV7-2 and TRBJ2-1; D possibly corresponds to TRBD2 (6 bases). CDR3 length: 18 amino acids. The germline V gene has CDR1 SGHTA and CDR2 FQGNSA. The germline V and J ends were trimmed by 4 bases and 2 bases, with 21 bases remaining between them. For the CDR3, the DNA is TGTGCCAGCAGCTCTCCCCTCCGGGTAGCGGACGCCTACAATGAGCAGTTCTTC. This sequence encodes CASSSPLRVADAYNEQFF. Looking up the rest from reference TRBV7-2 and TRBJ2-1 gives the full variable domain: GAGVSQSPSNKVTEKGKDVELRCDPISGHTALYWYRQSLGQGLEFLIYFQGNSAPDKSGLPSDRFSAERTGGSVSTLTIQRTQQEDSAVYLCASSSPLRVADAYNEQFFGPGTRLTVL.

This chain connects TRBV2 to TRBJ1-1; 8 bases fit TRBD1. After removal of 4 bases from V and 4 bases from J, the junction contained 5 bases not matched to a gene. In germline, CDR1 is SNHLY, CDR2 FYNNEI. There are 14 residues in the CDR3. CDR3 protein: CASSVRGPTTEAFF. DNA for the CDR3: TGTGCCAGCAGTGTCAGGGGGCCTACCACTGAAGCTTTCTTT.